This passage covers 11 T cell receptor beta chains from one sample sequenced in a study of blood T cells in healthy people across ages. A J-beta primer mix and a sample-barcoded 5' primer were used in a second PCR of about 7 to 12 cycles. One entry per CDR3 protein, called by TCRdb with MiXCR from the 5' RACE reads. The sample includes fewer than 800,000 distinct CDR3 sequences, around 21% of them seen just once. Sequencing used blood. The receptors were gathered from a man aged 65 to 85 in good health.

This clonotype was counted a few times. The rearrangement uses TRBV25-1 and TRBJ1-1; D possibly corresponds to TRBD1 (5 bases). Trimming stripped 3 bases from V and 5 bases from J, with 16 bases between. CDR3 length: 15 residues. Germline values: CDR1 MGHDK, CDR2 SYGVNS. The CDR3 region has the DNA TGTGCCAGCAGTGATGGGGCGCGGGTTTATACTGAAGCTTTCTTT. This sequence encodes CASSDGARVYTEAFF. The variable domain in full, completed from reference TRBV25-1 and TRBJ1-1, reads EADIYQTPRYLVIGTGKKITLECSQTMGHDKMYWYQQDPGMELHLIHYSYGVNSTEKGDLSSESTVSRIRTEHFPLTLESARPSHTSQYLCASSDGARVYTEAFFGQGTRLTVV.

The chain carries TRBV5-1 and TRBJ2-3, with a possible D match to TRBD2 (6 bases). Looked up from germline, CDR1 is SGHRS and CDR2 is YFSETQ. With 0 bases removed from V and 4 bases from J, the gap between germline ends came to 12 bases. The CDR3 is made up of 15 amino acids. The DNA of the CDR3 is TGCGCCAGCAGCTTGGGTTCGGGAGAATCAGATACGCAGTATTTT. This sequence encodes CASSLGSGESDTQYF.

This clonotype was detected only a few times. Germline and junction disagree at one end, which may indicate a read error. The chain joins TRBV15 to TRBJ1-1; tentative D call: TRBD1 (6 bases). Germline V gene data show CDR1 as LNHNV and CDR2 as YYDKDF (reference sequence). CDR3 length: 15 residues. CDR3 nucleotide sequence: TGCGCCACCAGCAAACTCCCGACAGGAAACACTGAAGCTTTCTTT. This sequence encodes CATSKLPTGNTEAFF.

In DNA form, the CDR3 reads TGTGCCATCAGTTCGACGGTAGGGGAGGAATTTTCTGGGGCCAACGTCCTGACTTTC. Amino acid sequence: CAISSTVGEEFSGANVLTF. The rearrangement joins TRBV10-3 to TRBJ2-6, with a tentative D call TRBD2 (6 bases). This CDR3 comprises 19 residues. The germline V gene has CDR1 ENHRY and CDR2 SYGVKD. Trimming cost V 5 bases and J 1 base, with 21 bases left between them.

The V and J genes are TRBV24-1 and TRBJ1-5; D is unresolved. V lost 5 bases, J lost 2 bases, and 15 bases lay in between. Looked up from germline, CDR1 is KGHDR and CDR2 is SFDVKD. This CDR3 comprises 16 residues. The CDR3 DNA sequence: TGTGCCACCAGTGCCTCTGGGGAGCCGGGCAATCAGCCCCAGCATTTT. Its protein is CATSASGEPGNQPQHF.

This clonotype was counted a few times. This chain links TRBV10-3 with TRBJ2-1; either TRBD1 or TRBD2 may fit D (5 bases each). Germline V gene sequence: CDR1 ENHRY, CDR2 SYGVKD. With 4 bases removed from V and 4 bases from J, the gap between germline ends came to 8 bases. The CDR3 runs 13 residues. In nucleotides, the CDR3 is TGTGCCATCAGTGGAGGGGTGTACAATGAGCAGTTCTTC. Amino acid sequence: CAISGGVYNEQFF.

There are a few counts of this clonotype. The chain is built from TRBV12-3 or TRBV12-4 and TRBJ2-7; 12 bases align to TRBD2. The closer fit of TRBJ2-1 to the DNA end suggests the J call may be wrong. This CDR3 has 16 amino acids. CDR3 sequence reads: CASSLLLTSGSNEQFF. CDR3 DNA: TGTGCCAGCAGTTTATTACTGACTAGCGGGAGTAATGAGCAGTTCTTC.

This clonotype has at least ten counts. The rearrangement joins TRBV30 to TRBJ2-4; TRBD2 agrees at 7 bases. V was clipped by 2 bases and J by 9 bases; unmatched bases: 10. Germline V gene sequence: CDR1 GTSNPN, CDR2 SVGIG (reference sequence). The CDR3 is made up of 14 amino acids. DNA of the CDR3: TGTGCCTGGAGTCATGGGCTAGCGGACGGCATTCAGTACTTC. It codes for CAWSHGLADGIQYF.

This clonotype was observed at least ten times. The rearrangement uses TRBV3-1 and TRBJ1-3; a weak D match, TRBD1 (5 bases). The germline CDR1 and CDR2 sequences are LGHDT and YNNKEL (reference sequence). Trimming took 3 bases from V and 0 from J, leaving 9 bases between them. The CDR3 has 15 residues. The CDR3 nucleotides are TGTGCCAGCAGCCAGCAGGGACCCTCTGGAAACACCATATATTTT. Translation gives CASSQQGPSGNTIYF.

The chain has TRBV24-1 and TRBJ2-7; tentatively, D is TRBD2 (6 bases). V dropped 0 bases and J dropped 8 bases, with 7 bases sitting between them. This CDR3 contains 12 residues. The germline V gene has CDR1 KGHDR and CDR2 SFDVKD. Written as DNA, the CDR3 is TGTGCCACCAGTGATTTGCGGGGGAAGCAGTACTTC. Translating gives CATSDLRGKQYF.

The chain links TRBV5-1 to TRBJ2-2, with 9 bases lining up with TRBD1. The CDR3 loop spans 13 amino acids. The V segment lost 4 bases and the J segment 6 bases; nucleotides outside the gene matches: 1. Germline assignment: CDR1 SGHRS and CDR2 YFSETQ. The DNA of the CDR3 is TGCGCCAGCAGCCGGACAGGGGCCGGGGAGCTGTTTTTT. Amino acids: CASSRTGAGELFF.